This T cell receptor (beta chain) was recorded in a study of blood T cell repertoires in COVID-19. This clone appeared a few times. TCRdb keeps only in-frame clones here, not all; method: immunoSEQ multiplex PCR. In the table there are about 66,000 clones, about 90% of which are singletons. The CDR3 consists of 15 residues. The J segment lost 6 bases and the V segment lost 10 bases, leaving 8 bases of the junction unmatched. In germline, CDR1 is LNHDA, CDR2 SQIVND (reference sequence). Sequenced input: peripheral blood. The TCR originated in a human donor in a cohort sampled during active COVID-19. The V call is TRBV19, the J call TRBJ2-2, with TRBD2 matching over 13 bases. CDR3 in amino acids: CATLTSGGFPGELFF. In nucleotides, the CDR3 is TGTGCCACACTGACTAGCGGGGGGTTTCCCGGGGAGCTGTTTTTT.